The sequence of this TCR beta chain was determined in a study of blood T cell repertoires in COVID-19. Study in general: The samples span acute and convalescent COVID-19 from the United States, Italy and Spain.

CDR3 length: 16 amino acids. In germline, CDR1 is LNHNV, CDR2 YYDKDF (reference sequence). J gave up 4 bases and V 3 bases, and 7 bases lay outside the gene matches. In the authors' methods: Using reference gene primer amplification, nucleated cell counts were estimated. Measured with immunoSEQ multiplex PCR; TCRdb has only the in-frame clones, and not every one. Clone size and V and J calls were adopted from that table, with D and trimming inferred from the DNA. This table holds about 130,000 clones, roughly three quarters found once. The receptor was derived from a woman in her 70s with acute or convalescent COVID-19. The sequenced sample consisted of peripheral blood. The chain combines TRBV15 with TRBJ1-4, with 8 positions matching TRBD1. DNA of the CDR3: TGTGCCACCAGCAGCTACCGGACAGGGCTTAATGAAAAACTGTTTTTT. It yields the protein CATSSYRTGLNEKLFF. Full variable domain (missing parts from reference TRBV15 and TRBJ1-4): DAMVIQNPRYQVTQFGKPVTLSCSQTLNHNVMYWYQQKSSQAPKLLFHYYDKDFNNEADTPDNFQSRRPNTSFCFLDIRSPGLGDTAMYLCATSSYRTGLNEKLFFGSGTQLSVL.